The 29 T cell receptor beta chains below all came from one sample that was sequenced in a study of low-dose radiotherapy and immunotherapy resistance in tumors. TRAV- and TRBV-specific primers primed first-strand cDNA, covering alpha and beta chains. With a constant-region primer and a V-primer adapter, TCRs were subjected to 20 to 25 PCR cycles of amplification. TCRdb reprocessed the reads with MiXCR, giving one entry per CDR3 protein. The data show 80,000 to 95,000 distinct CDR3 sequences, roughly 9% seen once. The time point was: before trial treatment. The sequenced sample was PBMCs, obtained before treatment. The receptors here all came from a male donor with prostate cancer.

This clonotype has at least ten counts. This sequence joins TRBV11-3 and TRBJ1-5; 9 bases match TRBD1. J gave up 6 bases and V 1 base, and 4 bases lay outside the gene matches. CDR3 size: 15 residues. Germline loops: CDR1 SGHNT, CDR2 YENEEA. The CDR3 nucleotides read TGTGCCAGCAGCTTAGGGGACAGGGCTCGTCAGCCCCAGCATTTT. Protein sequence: CASSLGDRARQPQHF.

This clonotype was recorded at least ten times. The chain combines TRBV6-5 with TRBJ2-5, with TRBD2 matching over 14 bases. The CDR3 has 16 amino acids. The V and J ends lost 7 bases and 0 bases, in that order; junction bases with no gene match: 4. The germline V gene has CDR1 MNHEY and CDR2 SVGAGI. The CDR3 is CASTGLAGGDQETQYF. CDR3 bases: TGTGCCAGCACCGGACTAGCGGGAGGCGACCAAGAGACCCAGTACTTC.

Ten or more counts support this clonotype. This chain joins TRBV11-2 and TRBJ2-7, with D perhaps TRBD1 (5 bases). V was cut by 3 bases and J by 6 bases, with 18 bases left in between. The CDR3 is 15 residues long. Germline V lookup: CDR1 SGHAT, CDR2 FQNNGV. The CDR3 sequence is CASSFDRSNGAEQYF. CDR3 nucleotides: TGTGCCAGCAGCTTTGACAGATCGAATGGGGCCGAGCAGTACTTC.

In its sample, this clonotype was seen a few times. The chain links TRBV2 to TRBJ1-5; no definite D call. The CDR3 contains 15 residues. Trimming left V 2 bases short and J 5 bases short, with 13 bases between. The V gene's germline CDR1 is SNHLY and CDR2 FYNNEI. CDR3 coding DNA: TGTGCCAGCAGTGAACGCGCAGGAGGGCATCAGCCCCAGCATTTT. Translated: CASSERAGGHQPQHF.

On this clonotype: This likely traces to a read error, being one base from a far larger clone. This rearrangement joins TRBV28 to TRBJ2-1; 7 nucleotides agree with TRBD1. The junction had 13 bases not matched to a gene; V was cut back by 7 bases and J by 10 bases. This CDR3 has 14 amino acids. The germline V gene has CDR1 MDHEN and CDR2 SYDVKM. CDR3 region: CASTYRDSSYEQFF. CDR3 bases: TGTGCCAGCACCTACCGGGACAGCTCCTACGAGCAGTTCTTC.

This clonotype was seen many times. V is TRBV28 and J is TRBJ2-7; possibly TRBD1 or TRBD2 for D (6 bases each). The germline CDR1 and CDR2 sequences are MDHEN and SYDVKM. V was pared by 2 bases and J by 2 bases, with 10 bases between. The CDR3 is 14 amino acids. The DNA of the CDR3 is TGTGCCAGCAGTTTAGCGGGACAACCCTACGAGCAGTACTTC. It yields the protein CASSLAGQPYEQYF.

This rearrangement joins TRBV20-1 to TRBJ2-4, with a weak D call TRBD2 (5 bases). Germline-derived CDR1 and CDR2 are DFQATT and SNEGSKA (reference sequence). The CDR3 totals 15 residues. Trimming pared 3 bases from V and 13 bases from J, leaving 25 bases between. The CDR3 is CSARNPGGAYNEQYF. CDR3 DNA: TGCAGTGCTAGGAACCCCGGAGGCGCCTACAATGAGCAGTACTTC.

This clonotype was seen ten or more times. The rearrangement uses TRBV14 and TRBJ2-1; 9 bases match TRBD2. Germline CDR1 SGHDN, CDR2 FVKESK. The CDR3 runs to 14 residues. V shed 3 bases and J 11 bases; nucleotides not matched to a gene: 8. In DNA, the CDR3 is TGTGCCAGCAGCCAGGAAGCGGGGGGACTAAAGCAGTTCTTC. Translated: CASSQEAGGLKQFF.

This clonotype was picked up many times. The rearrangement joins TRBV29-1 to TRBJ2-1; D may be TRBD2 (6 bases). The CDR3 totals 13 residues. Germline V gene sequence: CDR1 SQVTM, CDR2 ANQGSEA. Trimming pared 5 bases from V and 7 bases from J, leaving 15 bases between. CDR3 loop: CSVPPRGRNEQFF. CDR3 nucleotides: TGCAGCGTTCCCCCCCGGGGGAGGAATGAGCAGTTCTTC.

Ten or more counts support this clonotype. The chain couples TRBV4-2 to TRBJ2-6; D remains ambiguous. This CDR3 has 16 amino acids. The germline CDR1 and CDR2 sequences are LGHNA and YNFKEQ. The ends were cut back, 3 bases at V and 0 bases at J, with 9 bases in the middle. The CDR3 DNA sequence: TGTGCCAGCAGCCAGCACAGCAGCTCTGGGGCCAACGTCCTGACTTTC. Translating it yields CASSQHSSSGANVLTF.

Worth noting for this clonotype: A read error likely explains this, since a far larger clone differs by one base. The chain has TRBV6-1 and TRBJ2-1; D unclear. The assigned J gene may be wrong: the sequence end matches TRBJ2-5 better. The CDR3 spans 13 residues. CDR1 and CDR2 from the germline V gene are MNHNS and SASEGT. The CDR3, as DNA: TGTGCCGGCAGTGGCCGGGACCAAGAGACCCAGTACTTC. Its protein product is CAGSGRDQETQYF.

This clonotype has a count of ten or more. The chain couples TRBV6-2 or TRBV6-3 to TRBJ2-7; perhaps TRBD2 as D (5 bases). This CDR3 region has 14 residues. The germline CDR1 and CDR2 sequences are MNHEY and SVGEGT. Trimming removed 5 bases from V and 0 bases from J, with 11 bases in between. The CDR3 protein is CASSVTGFSYEQYF. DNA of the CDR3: TGTGCCAGCAGTGTGACGGGATTCTCCTACGAGCAGTACTTC.

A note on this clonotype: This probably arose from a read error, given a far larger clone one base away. The DNA for the CDR3 is TGTGCCACAAGGCCTCCGGCGGTGCTCGTCCACGAGCAGTTCTTC. It translates to CATRPPAVLVHEQFF. V gene TRBV10-3 combines with J gene TRBJ2-1; D gene ambiguous. V was pared by 10 bases and J by 10 bases, with 26 bases between. Germline V gene lookup returns CDR1 ENHRY and CDR2 SYGVKD. This CDR3 contains 15 residues.

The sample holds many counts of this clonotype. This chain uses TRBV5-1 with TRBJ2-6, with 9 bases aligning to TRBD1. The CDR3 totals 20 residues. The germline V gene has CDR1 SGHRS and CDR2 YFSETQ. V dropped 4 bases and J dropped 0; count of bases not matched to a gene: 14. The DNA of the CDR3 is TGCGCCAGCAGCCCCGGGACAGGGTTTTCCCTTCTCTCTGGGGCCAACGTCCTGACTTTC. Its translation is CASSPGTGFSLLSGANVLTF.

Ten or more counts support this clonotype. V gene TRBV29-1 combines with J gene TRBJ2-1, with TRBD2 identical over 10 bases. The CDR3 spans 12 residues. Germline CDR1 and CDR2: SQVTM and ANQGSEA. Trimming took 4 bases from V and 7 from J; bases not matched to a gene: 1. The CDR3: CSVAGLANEQFF. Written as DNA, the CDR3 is TGCAGCGTTGCGGGACTAGCGAATGAGCAGTTCTTC.

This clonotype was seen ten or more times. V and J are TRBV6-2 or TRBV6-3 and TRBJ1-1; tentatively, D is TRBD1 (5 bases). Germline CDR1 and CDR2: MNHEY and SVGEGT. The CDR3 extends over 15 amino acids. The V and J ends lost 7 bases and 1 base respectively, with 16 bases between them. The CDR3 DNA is TGTGCCAGCACCCACTACGGGACTGGGAACACTGAAGCTTTCTTT. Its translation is CASTHYGTGNTEAFF.

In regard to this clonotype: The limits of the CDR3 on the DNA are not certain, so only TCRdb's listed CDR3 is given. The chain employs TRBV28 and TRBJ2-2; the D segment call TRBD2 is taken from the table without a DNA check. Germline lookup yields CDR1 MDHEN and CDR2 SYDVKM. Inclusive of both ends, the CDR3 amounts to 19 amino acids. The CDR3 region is CATIPASGRAATSGELFFF.

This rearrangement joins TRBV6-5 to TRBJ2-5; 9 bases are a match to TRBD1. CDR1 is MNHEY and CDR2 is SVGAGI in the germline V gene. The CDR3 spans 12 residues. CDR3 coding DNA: TGTGACAGAAACAGGGGGCTAGAGACCCAGTACTTC. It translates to CDRNRGLETQYF.

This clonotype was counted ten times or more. This chain's CDR3 is CASLTGSGANVLTF. The CDR3 coding sequence is TGTGCCAGCCTAACAGGGTCTGGGGCCAACGTCCTGACTTTC. The chain joins TRBV28 to TRBJ2-6; D perhaps matches TRBD1 (6 bases). The V end lost 8 bases, the J end lost 1 base, and 9 bases lay between the germline ends. Germline-derived CDR1 and CDR2 are MDHEN and SYDVKM. The length of the CDR3 is 14 residues.

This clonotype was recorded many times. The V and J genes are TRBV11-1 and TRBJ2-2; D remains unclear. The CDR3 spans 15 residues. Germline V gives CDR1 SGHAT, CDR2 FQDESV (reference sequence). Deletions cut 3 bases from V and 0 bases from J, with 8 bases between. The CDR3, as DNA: TGTGCCAGCAGCTTTTCGTTCACGAACACCGGGGAGCTGTTTTTT. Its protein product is CASSFSFTNTGELFF.

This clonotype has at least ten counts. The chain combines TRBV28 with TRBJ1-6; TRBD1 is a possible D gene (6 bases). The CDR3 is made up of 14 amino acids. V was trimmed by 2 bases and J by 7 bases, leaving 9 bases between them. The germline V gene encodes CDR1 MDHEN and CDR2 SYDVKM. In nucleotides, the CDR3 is TGTGCCAGCAGTTTAAGGGGGTTGAATTCACCCCTCCACTTT. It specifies CASSLRGLNSPLHF.

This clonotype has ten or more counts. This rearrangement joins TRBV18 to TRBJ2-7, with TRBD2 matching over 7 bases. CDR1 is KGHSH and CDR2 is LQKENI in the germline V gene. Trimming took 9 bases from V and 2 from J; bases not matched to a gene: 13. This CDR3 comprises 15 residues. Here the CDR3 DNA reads TGTGCCAGTTCCCCGGGAGGCGGGGTCCCCTACGAGCAGTACTTC. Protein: CASSPGGGVPYEQYF. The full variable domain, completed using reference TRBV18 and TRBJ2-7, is NAGVMQNPRHLVRRRGQEARLRCSPMKGHSHVYWYRQLPEEGLKFMVYLQKENIIDESGMPKERFSAEFPKEGPSILRIQQVVRGDSAAYFCASSPGGGVPYEQYFGPGTRLTVT.

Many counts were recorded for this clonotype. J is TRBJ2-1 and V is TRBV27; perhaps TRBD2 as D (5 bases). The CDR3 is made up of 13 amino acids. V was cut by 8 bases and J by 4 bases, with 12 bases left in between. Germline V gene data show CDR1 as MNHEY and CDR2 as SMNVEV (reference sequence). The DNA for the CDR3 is TGTGCCAGCGGAGCTAGCCAGTACAATGAGCAGTTCTTC. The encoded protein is CASGASQYNEQFF.

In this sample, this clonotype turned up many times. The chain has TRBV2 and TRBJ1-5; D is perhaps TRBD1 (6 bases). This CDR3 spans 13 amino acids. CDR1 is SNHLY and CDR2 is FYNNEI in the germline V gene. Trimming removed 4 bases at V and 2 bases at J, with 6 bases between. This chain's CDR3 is CASSGQGNQPQHF. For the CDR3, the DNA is TGTGCCAGCAGTGGACAGGGCAATCAGCCCCAGCATTTT.

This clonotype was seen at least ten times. In nucleotides, the CDR3 is TGTGCCAGCAGTGACGGGACTAGCGCGTCAGATACGCAGTATTTT. Its protein is CASSDGTSASDTQYF. V gene TRBV6-2 or TRBV6-3 combines with J gene TRBJ2-3; 10 positions match TRBD2. The germline gives CDR1 MNHEY, CDR2 SVGEGT. V was pared by 5 bases and J by 4 bases, with 6 bases of the junction left unmatched. This CDR3 has 15 amino acids.

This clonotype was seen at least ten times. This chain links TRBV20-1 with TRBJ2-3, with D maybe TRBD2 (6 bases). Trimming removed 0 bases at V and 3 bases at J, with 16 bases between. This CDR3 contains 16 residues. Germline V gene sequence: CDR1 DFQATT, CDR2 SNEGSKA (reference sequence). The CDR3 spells CSARDRVTGATDTQYF. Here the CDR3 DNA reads TGCAGTGCTAGAGATCGGGTTACGGGAGCGACAGATACGCAGTATTTT.

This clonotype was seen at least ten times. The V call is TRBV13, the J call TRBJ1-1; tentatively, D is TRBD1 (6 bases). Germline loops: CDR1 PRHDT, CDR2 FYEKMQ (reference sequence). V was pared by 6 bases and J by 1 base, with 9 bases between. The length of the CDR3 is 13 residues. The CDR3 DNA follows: TGTGCCAGCAGTTTACAGGGGAACACTGAAGCTTTCTTT. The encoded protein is CASSLQGNTEAFF.

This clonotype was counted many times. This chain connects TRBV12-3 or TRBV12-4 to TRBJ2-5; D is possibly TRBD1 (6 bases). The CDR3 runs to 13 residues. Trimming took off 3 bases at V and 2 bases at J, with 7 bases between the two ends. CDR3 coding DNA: TGTGCCAGCAGTTTGGACAGACAAGAGACCCAGTACTTC. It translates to CASSLDRQETQYF.

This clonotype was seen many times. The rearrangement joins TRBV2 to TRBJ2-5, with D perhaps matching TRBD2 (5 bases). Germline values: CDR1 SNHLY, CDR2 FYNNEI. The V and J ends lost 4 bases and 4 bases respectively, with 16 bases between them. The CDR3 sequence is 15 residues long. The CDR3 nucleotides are TGTGCCAGCAGTGGTTCTCGAGGGCCAGGAGAGACCCAGTACTTC. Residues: CASSGSRGPGETQYF.